The entry below gives a single TCR beta chain sequence along with its context. The antigen it recognizes is unknown. No much larger clonotype is one base removed from it; base qualities were not supplied. From the cysteine up to the phenylalanine, the CDR3 has a length of 15 residues. Just the 45-base CDR3 DNA is kept, in frame starting at base 1. CDR1 is given as SNHLY and CDR2 as FYNNEI, both from the germline V gene. The junction shows trimming of 6 bases on V and 3 bases on J, and the gene matches do not reach 8 bases of it. The data were taken from a study of T cell responses to AZD1222 COVID-19 vaccine (dated by TCRdb to 2020 to 2023). For the wider study: TCR sequencing covered 233 trial participants: 200 to 220 given two doses of AZD1222 and approximately 26 given two doses of MenACWY control vaccine. Trial participants were enrolled by age into subgroups of 18-55, 56-69 and 70-plus years, and about 150, 27 and 61 TCR-sequenced participants, respectively, were included in these subgroups.

The CDR3 regions of human TCRbeta chains were analyzed by immunosequencing. On the study's bioinformatics: Repertoire TCRs were matched against a reference library of SARS-CoV-2-specific TCRs generated with the MIRA antigen-specificity platform. Breadth meant the fraction of unique TCRs that were SARS-CoV-2-associated, whereas depth meant the fraction of total T cells that were SARS-CoV-2-associated. Using the MIRA data, every spike-specific TCR was mapped to the spike region that the TCR reacted to and assigned to either a CD4 or a CD8 class. Log10-transformed breadth and depth values were compared by one-way ANOVA with Sidak's multiple comparisons tests. The clones in this table, taken by TCRdb from immuneACCESS, are in-frame only. Not every clone is retained; where verified, under half of the shortfall comes from an unresolved V gene, and the cause of the rest is unknown. V and J calls and clone size are given by that table; D and trimming were obtained from the DNA. The sample has 100,000 to 150,000 clones on record, around 83% of them singletons. Together, the top ten hold about a quarter of the sample.

What the work shows at the level of the full study, not this receptor alone: Conclusions about previously exposed vaccinees were limited because only six or seven AZD1222 recipients were SARS-CoV-2 seropositive at baseline. Most participants were white British and females outnumbered males, and the authors suggested that clonal diversity may have been underestimated. After two AZD1222 doses, both the breadth and the depth of spike-specific TCRs were significantly higher than at day 0 and than in MenACWY recipients. Because no samples from the day 14 peak response were available, repertoires could be characterized only after the peak T cell response. Reportedly, almost half of the unique spike-specific TCRs recognized epitopes lying outside the regions that are mutated in the B.1.351 and B.1.1.7 variants. In the small 56-69-year group, the increase in depth fell short of significance, most likely because of low power. The whole spike protein was spanned by vaccine-associated CD4 TCRs, and dominant responses were seen in regions 160-218 and 743-854.

The time point label, as the study defines it: about 28 days (+/-7) after the second vaccine dose. AZD1222 recipients whose second dose came at about 4 weeks and those whose second dose came at about 12 weeks were combined into one group, since spike-specific TCR depth and breadth did not differ between the two schedules. Vaccinee samples were obtained from the UK trials COV001 and COV002, which included a single-blind randomized controlled phase 2/3 trial of AZD1222 (ChAdOx1 nCoV-19) in healthy adults. For TCRbeta chain sequencing, PBMC samples were collected from trial participants at day 0 and at day 28 after the second dose.

The sample here was peripheral blood, taken 28 days after the second AZD1222 dose. The receptor's source is an adult who received the AZD1222 COVID-19 vaccine. The receptor chain draws on TRBV2 and TRBJ1-2; 9 junctional bases match TRBD1. The CDR3 here reads CASSLSRDRDYGYTF. The bases are TGTGCCAGCAGCCTGAGCCGGGACAGGGACTATGGCTACACCTTC. Supplemented by the reference TRBV2 and TRBJ1-2 proteins around the CDR3, the complete variable domain is EPEVTQTPSHQVTQMGQEVILRCVPISNHLYFYWYRQILGQKVEFLVSFYNNEISEKSEIFDDQFSVERPDGSNFTLKIRSTKLEDSAMYFCASSLSRDRDYGYTFGSGTRLTVV.